This paragraph reports one T cell receptor (beta chain). The antigen is undetermined. Researchers prepared the TCRbeta library using unique molecular identifiers, the study reports. TCRdb analysed the PCR reads with MiXCR anew, one entry per CDR3 protein. The table lists about 300,000 distinct CDR3 sequences, around 10% of them singletons. This specimen belongs to a study of T-cell reconstitution after alpha-beta-depleted transplantation in children. Study-wide results and caveats: Surviving recipient cells, namely T cells and thymic progenitors, were the source of high day-60 TCRbeta diversity in some patients. Most T-cell counts and diversity one year after the transplant came from T cells that were newly produced.

Sequencing used PBMCs, obtained before TCRalphabeta/CD19-depleted stem cell transplant. The TCR was taken from a boy less than two years old with acute myeloid leukemia, due to receive a stem cell transplant.

The CDR3 here is CASLTGARTDTQYF. The CDR3 DNA follows: TGTGCCAGCCTGACAGGGGCCCGCACAGATACGCAGTATTTT. The V and J genes are TRBV7-9 and TRBJ2-3; 8 bases are shared with TRBD1. The CDR3 loop spans 14 amino acids. From germline, CDR1 is SEHNR and CDR2 FQNEAQ (reference sequence). The V and J ends lost 8 bases and 1 base, in that order; junction bases with no gene match: 5.